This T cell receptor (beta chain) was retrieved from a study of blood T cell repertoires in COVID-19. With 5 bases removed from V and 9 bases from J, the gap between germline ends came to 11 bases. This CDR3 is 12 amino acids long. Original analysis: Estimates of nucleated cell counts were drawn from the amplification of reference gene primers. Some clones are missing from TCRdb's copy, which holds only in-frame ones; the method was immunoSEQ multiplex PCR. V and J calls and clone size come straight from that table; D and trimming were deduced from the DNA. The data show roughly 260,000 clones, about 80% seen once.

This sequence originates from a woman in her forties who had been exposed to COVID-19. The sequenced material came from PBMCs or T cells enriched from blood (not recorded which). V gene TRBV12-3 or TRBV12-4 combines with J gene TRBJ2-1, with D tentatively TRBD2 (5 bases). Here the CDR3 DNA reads TGTGCCAGCAGTCCAGCAGAGGGTGAGCAGTTCTTC. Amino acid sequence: CASSPAEGEQFF.